The 26 T cell receptor beta chains below all came from one sample that was sequenced in a study of cytotoxic CD8 clonotypes in ibrutinib-treated CLL. Clones were sequenced by immunoSEQ multiplex PCR, and TCRdb holds only the in-frame ones, with some missing. The table has around 92,000 clones, 75% to 80% seen once. The sequencing here drew on PBMCs, taken after 24 months of ibrutinib treatment. The receptor set was obtained from a human donor with chronic lymphocytic leukemia.

In DNA, the CDR3 is TGTGCCAGCAGCCCGACAGGTTCCTACGAGCAGTACTTC. Its protein product is CASSPTGSYEQYF. The gene calls are TRBV16 and TRBJ2-7, with TRBD1 as a possible D gene (6 bases). Germline CDR1 and CDR2: KGHSY and FQNENV. V shed 4 bases and J shed 1 base, with 8 bases lying between them. The CDR3 runs to 13 residues.

About this clone itself: One end of the junction does not line up with germline, which may come from a read error. The chain recombines TRBV5-3 with TRBJ2-2; a possible D gene is TRBD1 (6 bases). TRBV5-3 is identified as an open reading frame with a role that is uncertain. There are 15 residues in the CDR3. CDR3 residues: CASSPANRAAGELFF. CDR3 nucleotides: TGCGCCAGCAGCCCCGCGAACAGGGCAGCCGGGGAGCTGTTTTTT.

This sequence joins TRBV19 and TRBJ1-4; D is uncertain. The CDR3 sequence is 15 residues long. V gave up 6 bases and J gave up 0 bases, with 11 bases separating them. Germline V gene lookup returns CDR1 LNHDA and CDR2 SQIVND (reference sequence). Here the CDR3 DNA reads TGTGCCAGTAGAAACGACGGGGCAACTAATGAAAAACTGTTTTTT. Translation gives CASRNDGATNEKLFF.

The chain uses TRBV5-1 and TRBJ2-7; possibly TRBD1 for D (6 bases). Germline assignment: CDR1 SGHRS and CDR2 YFSETQ. CDR3 length equals 13 residues. V shed 1 base and J shed 6 bases, with 11 bases lying between them. The chain's CDR3 is CASSLIRGFEQYF. The CDR3 bases are TGCGCCAGCAGCTTGATCAGGGGATTCGAGCAGTACTTC.

The V and J genes are TRBV2 and TRBJ2-3; perhaps TRBD2 as D (6 bases). In germline, CDR1 is SNHLY, CDR2 FYNNEI. There are 14 residues in the CDR3. The ends were cut back, 6 bases at V and 0 bases at J, with 10 bases in the middle. CDR3 sequence reads: CASSGLTSTDTQYF. The CDR3 DNA follows: TGTGCCAGCAGCGGACTAACTAGCACAGATACGCAGTATTTT.

The chain links TRBV5-4 to TRBJ2-7; 7 bases match TRBD2. V lost 2 bases, J lost 4 bases, and 9 bases stayed unmatched. CDR1 and CDR2 (germline): SGHNT, YYREEE (reference sequence). This CDR3 has 15 residues. In nucleotides, the CDR3 is TGTGCCAGCAGCTTAAAGCGGGGCCCCCCTTACGAGCAGTACTTC. It codes for CASSLKRGPPYEQYF.

This clone has only one observation. The chain joins TRBV6-1 to TRBJ1-5; weak D call: TRBD1 (5 bases). V was trimmed by 1 base and J by 7 bases, leaving 11 bases between them. Germline V gene lookup returns CDR1 MNHNS and CDR2 SASEGT. The CDR3 consists of 14 residues. CDR3 bases: TGTGCCAGCAGTGAAGAAACAGCAGGGCAGCCCCAGCATTTT. Translation gives CASSEETAGQPQHF.

V and J are TRBV9 and TRBJ1-5, with D perhaps matching TRBD1 (5 bases). The V and J ends lost 0 bases and 2 bases respectively, with 9 bases between them. This CDR3 is built from 15 residues. Germline CDR1 SGDLS, CDR2 YYNGEE. The DNA of the CDR3 is TGTGCCAGCAGCGTAGAAGGGGTCCGCAATCAGCCCCAGCATTTT. Residues: CASSVEGVRNQPQHF.

The chain carries TRBV14 and TRBJ1-4; D remains ambiguous. The V gene's germline CDR1 is SGHDN and CDR2 FVKESK. The CDR3 has 16 residues. Trimming left V 1 base short and J 0 bases short, with 9 bases between. This CDR3 reads CASSQGHGATNEKLFF. The CDR3, as DNA: TGTGCCAGCAGCCAAGGCCACGGCGCAACTAATGAAAAACTGTTTTTT.

The chain joins TRBV30 to TRBJ1-2; perhaps TRBD1 as D (5 bases). This CDR3 has 13 residues. CDR1 and CDR2 (germline): GTSNPN, SVGIG (reference sequence). Trimming stripped 2 bases from V and 4 bases from J, with 11 bases between. CDR3 DNA sequence: TGTGCCTGGAGTACGGGACCTTCCTATGGCTACACCTTC. It encodes CAWSTGPSYGYTF.

The rearrangement uses TRBV4-2 and TRBJ1-3, with a possible D match to TRBD1 (6 bases). Deletions cut 1 base from V and 0 bases from J, with 10 bases between. CDR1 LGHNA and CDR2 YNFKEQ come from the germline V gene. This CDR3 has 16 residues. CDR3 nucleotide sequence: TGTGCCAGCAGCCAAGGACAGGCCCACTCTGGAAACACCATATATTTT. It codes for CASSQGQAHSGNTIYF.

The chain joins TRBV28 to TRBJ2-7; D is possibly TRBD1 (5 bases). Germline CDR1 and CDR2: MDHEN and SYDVKM. Between the trimmed V and J ends, which lost 8 bases and 0 bases, there was a span of 17 bases. This CDR3 is 15 amino acids long. The CDR3 nucleotides are TGTGCCAGCCGCCTTTCCAGGGTCAGCTCCTACGAGCAGTACTTC. This encodes CASRLSRVSSYEQYF.

The genes are TRBV28 and TRBJ1-5; 9 positions agree with TRBD1. J was trimmed by 5 bases and V by 5 bases; bases with no gene match: 7. This CDR3 has 15 amino acids. Germline V lookup: CDR1 MDHEN, CDR2 SYDVKM. CDR3 loop: CASSTPGQGYQPQHF. CDR3 nucleotides: TGTGCCAGCAGTACACCGGGACAGGGATATCAGCCCCAGCATTTT.

This clone came up once. The rearrangement uses TRBV19 and TRBJ1-1; 7 nucleotides line up with TRBD1. V trimming: 7 bases; J trimming: 5 bases; junction bases outside the gene matches: 13. The V gene's germline CDR1 is LNHDA and CDR2 SQIVND (reference sequence). The CDR3 is 15 amino acids. The CDR3 protein is CASNTGVRVWTEAFF. CDR3 bases: TGTGCCAGTAACACAGGGGTGAGGGTATGGACTGAAGCTTTCTTT.

This chain joins TRBV7-6 and TRBJ2-5, with D possibly TRBD1 on 5 matching bases. CDR1 is SGHVS and CDR2 is FNYEAQ in the germline V gene. The CDR3 has 14 residues. V dropped 0 bases and J dropped 7 bases, with 12 bases sitting between them. For the CDR3, the DNA is TGTGCCAGCAGCTTAGCGGGGCAGACGGGGACCCAGTACTTC. Protein: CASSLAGQTGTQYF.

On this clone itself: Likely a read error: the CDR3 ends without its conserved phenylalanine or tryptophan. The limits of the CDR3 on the DNA are not certain, so only TCRdb's listed CDR3 is given. The gene calls are TRBV5-1 and TRBJ2-7. 10 amino acids form the CDR3, both terminal residues included. Germline V gene data show CDR1 as SGHRS and CDR2 as YFSETQ. CDR3: CASSSGTLSC.

J is TRBJ2-7 and V is TRBV11-1; 9 positions match TRBD2. V shed 5 bases and J 6 bases; nucleotides not matched to a gene: 11. The CDR3 has 15 residues. CDR1 is SGHAT and CDR2 is FQDESV in the germline V gene (reference sequence). In DNA form, the CDR3 reads TGTGCCAGCAGCCTCATGGGCGGGGGGGCAGCCGAGCAGTACTTC. Translated: CASSLMGGGAAEQYF.

The chain has TRBV15 and TRBJ1-2; no clear D gene. Between the trimmed V and J ends, which lost 0 bases and 7 bases, there was a span of 6 bases. Germline V gene data show CDR1 as LNHNV and CDR2 as YYDKDF (reference sequence). The CDR3 has 12 residues. The DNA of the CDR3 is TGTGCCACCAGCAGAGATCTGGGTGGCTACACCTTC. It translates to CATSRDLGGYTF.

The chain recombines TRBV11-1 with TRBJ2-6, with a possible D match to TRBD1 (6 bases). The length of the CDR3 is 17 residues. The V and J ends lost 1 base and 0 bases respectively, with 10 bases between them. Germline lookup yields CDR1 SGHAT and CDR2 FQDESV (reference sequence). The CDR3 DNA reads TGTGCCAGCAGCTTAGGACAGGTCCTCTCTGGGGCCAACGTCCTGACTTTC. This encodes CASSLGQVLSGANVLTF.

Regarding this clone: An end of the junction differs from the germline gene, which may be a read error. The gene calls are TRBV7-7 and TRBJ1-2; D is unresolved. The CDR3 sequence is 12 residues long. From germline, CDR1 is SSHAT and CDR2 FNYEAQ (reference sequence). CDR3 in amino acids: CASTGGAYGYTF. CDR3 DNA sequence: TGTGCTAGCACCGGAGGTGCTTATGGCTACACCTTC.

The rearrangement links TRBV7-3 to TRBJ1-1; D is perhaps TRBD1 (5 bases). The CDR3 runs 16 residues. Trimming removed 3 bases from V and 1 base from J, with 15 bases in between. Germline CDR1 and CDR2: SGHTA and FQGTGA. DNA for the CDR3: TGTGCCAGCAGCTTGAACGCCGGGACGGCGAACACTGAAGCTTTCTTT. It codes for CASSLNAGTANTEAFF.

This chain's CDR3 is CASSPQAGDTGELFF. The CDR3 DNA is TGTGCCAGCAGCCCCCAAGCGGGAGACACCGGGGAGCTGTTTTTT. V gene TRBV7-6 combines with J gene TRBJ2-2; 8 positions match TRBD2. Germline lookup yields CDR1 SGHVS and CDR2 FNYEAQ. The V and J ends lost 5 bases and 3 bases, in that order; junction bases with no gene match: 5. The CDR3 sequence is 15 residues long.

The V call is TRBV7-2, the J call TRBJ2-1; 15 bases are shared with TRBD2. Germline trimming cut 6 bases from V and 6 bases from J; bases unmatched to any gene: 3. This CDR3 has 15 residues. Germline lookup yields CDR1 SGHTA and CDR2 FQGNSA. The CDR3 sequence: CASSSGLAGGNEQFF. DNA of the CDR3: TGTGCCAGCAGTTCGGGACTAGCGGGGGGCAATGAGCAGTTCTTC.

V usage is TRBV5-1 and J usage is TRBJ2-3; no clear D gene. This CDR3 region has 12 residues. Trimming removed 4 bases at V and 3 bases at J, with 6 bases between. Looked up from germline, CDR1 is SGHRS and CDR2 is YFSETQ. CDR3 nucleotide sequence: TGCGCCAGCAGCGCAGAGACAGATACGCAGTATTTT. As protein: CASSAETDTQYF.

The chain employs TRBV27 and TRBJ1-2; 9 positions agree with TRBD1. The junction had 12 bases not matched to a gene; V was cut back by 10 bases and J by 6 bases. Per the germline V gene, CDR1 is MNHEY and CDR2 is SMNVEV (reference sequence). The CDR3 has 14 residues. This CDR3 is CATHPGQGWDGYTF. The CDR3 DNA is TGTGCCACTCATCCGGGACAGGGATGGGATGGCTACACCTTC.

The chain employs TRBV6-1 and TRBJ2-1, with D perhaps matching TRBD2 (5 bases). This CDR3 contains 11 residues. The V gene's germline CDR1 is MNHNS and CDR2 SASEGT. V was shortened by 7 bases and J by 9 bases, with 10 bases between the two germline ends. The CDR3, as DNA: TGTGCCAGCAAGGAGGCAGTTGAGCAGTTCTTC. This gives the protein CASKEAVEQFF.